A selection of T cell receptor beta chains follows, all from one sample in a study of T cells after yellow fever vaccination. A single record per CDR3 protein comes from TCRdb applying MiXCR to the 5' RACE reads. The sample has hundreds of thousands of distinct CDR3 sequences; 17% are singletons. The specimen comprised PBMCs, sampled 4 to 5 days after the first yellow fever vaccination. These receptors were obtained from a young man who received the YFV17D yellow fever vaccine. Both conserved end residues are part of each CDR3. D genes are given only for firm matches. Clone size, where shown, is once, few, many, or a class for clones that have expanded.

clone size	V gene	J gene	D gene	CDR3 DNA	CDR3 protein
few	TRBV7-9	TRBJ2-3	NA	TGTGCCAGCACGGATAAAAGGTTTCGCACAGATACGCAGTATTTT	CASTDKRFRTDTQYF
many	TRBV5-1	TRBJ2-3	TRBD2	TGCGCCAGCAGCGATAGCGGGGCTTCGACAGATACGCAGTATTTT	CASSDSGASTDTQYF
NA	TRBV7-3	TRBJ2-1	NA	TGTGCCAGCAGCCCTGCCGGGACCCAAAACAATGAGCAGTTCTTC	CASSPAGTQNNEQFF
NA	TRBV19	TRBJ1-2	NA	TGTGCCAGTAGTATGCGCCTGTATGGCTACACCTTC	CASSMRLYGYTF
many	TRBV7-2	TRBJ2-3	TRBD2	TGTGCCAGCAGCTTATCCAGCGGGGGGGCGAGAGATACGCAGTATTTT	CASSLSSGGARDTQYF
NA	TRBV19	TRBJ2-2	TRBD2	TGTGCCAGTACCCACCTAGCGGGGAACACCGGGGAGCTGTTTTTT	CASTHLAGNTGELFF
few	TRBV19	TRBJ2-1	TRBD1	TGTGCCAGTAGTCCTCGGGACAGCTCCTACAATGAGCAGTTCTTC	CASSPRDSSYNEQFF
few	TRBV12-3/TRBV12-4	TRBJ2-5	NA	TGTGCCAGCTACCGCACGGGCTTGAAGACCCAGTACTTC	CASYRTGLKTQYF
few	TRBV7-2	TRBJ2-1	NA	TGTGCCAGCAGCTTAGGGAGAGTTAATGAGCAGTTCTTC	CASSLGRVNEQFF
NA	TRBV12-3/TRBV12-4	TRBJ1-2	NA	TGTGCCAGCACCCGGGGGGCAAGTGGCTACACCTTC	CASTRGASGYTF
NA	TRBV13	TRBJ2-1	TRBD2	TGTGCCAGCAGCCCCGAGCGGGGGGCCTACAATGAGCAGTTCTTC	CASSPERGAYNEQFF
NA	TRBV18	TRBJ2-3	NA	TGTGCCAGCTCACGCCGGGACATTGGCACAGATACGCAGTATTTT	CASSRRDIGTDTQYF
NA	TRBV20-1	TRBJ1-4	NA	TGCAGTGCTAGTTTTCCGAGGGCAACTAATGAAAAACTGTTTTTT	CSASFPRATNEKLFF
NA	TRBV28	TRBJ2-3	NA	TGTGCCAGCAGTTTGAGGAGCCGAGGTAGCACAGATACGCAGTATTTT	CASSLRSRGSTDTQYF
NA	TRBV7-8	TRBJ1-4	NA	TGTGCCAGCAGCTTAGCGCGGAGGGGAGGAGGTGAAAAACTGTTTTTT	CASSLARRGGGEKLFF
NA	TRBV7-2	TRBJ1-2	NA	TGTGCCAGCAGCACTGACCCCCAAAACTATGGCTACACCTTC	CASSTDPQNYGYTF
few	TRBV4-1	TRBJ1-2	NA	TGCGCCAGCAGCCAAGATCAGGGGCTGGATGGCTACACCTTC	CASSQDQGLDGYTF
NA	TRBV7-2	TRBJ2-1	NA	TGTGCCAGCAGCCCCGGTAGAGGGGGGGGCATCTACAATGAGCTGTTCTTC	CASSPGRGGGIYNELFF
NA	TRBV7-2	TRBJ2-3	NA	TGTGCCAGCAGCTTAATGTCCGGGGATACGCAGTATTTT	CASSLMSGDTQYF
many	TRBV29-1	TRBJ1-2	NA	TGCAGCGTTGAAGAACAGCCCCTGCGCTACACCTTC	CSVEEQPLRYTF
NA	TRBV20-1	TRBJ2-3	NA	TGCAGTGCCCTCCGGCGGAGGGGGGGAGATACGCAGTATTTT	CSALRRRGGDTQYF
many	TRBV5-1	TRBJ2-5	NA	TGCGCCAGCAGCTTGGCGGGACCTCAAGAGACCCAGTACTTC	CASSLAGPQETQYF
few	TRBV5-8	TRBJ1-5	NA	TGTGCCAGCAGCTTGGTACAGGGTGATTTCGTCATTCAGCCCCAGCATTTT	CASSLVQGDFVIQPQHF
few	TRBV12-3/TRBV12-4	TRBJ2-5	NA	TGTGCCAGCAGTTTCGAGGGCAGTCGCGGCCAGTACTTC	CASSFEGSRGQYF
NA	TRBV5-1	TRBJ1-1	NA	TGCGCCAGCAGCTTGTTTACAGGAATGAACACTGAAGCTTTCTTT	CASSLFTGMNTEAFF
few	TRBV2	TRBJ2-3	NA	TGTGCCAGCATGCGGGCTAGCACAGATACGCAGTATTTT	CASMRASTDTQYF
few	TRBV29-1	TRBJ2-5	TRBD2	TGCAGCGTCGAGCAATCCGGGACTAGCGGGAGCGGGACCCAGTACTTC	CSVEQSGTSGSGTQYF
few	TRBV5-1	TRBJ2-7	NA	TGCGCCAGCAGCTTGGGTGAGTCAGGTTCCTACGAGCAGTACTTC	CASSLGESGSYEQYF
once	TRBV3-1	TRBJ2-5	NA	TGTGCCAGCAGCCCGGGACCGGTTGGCCAGTACTTC	CASSPGPVGQYF
NA	TRBV7-8	TRBJ1-2	NA	TGTGCCAGCAGCTTGGTCTATGGCTACACCTTC	CASSLVYGYTF
NA	TRBV29-1	TRBJ1-1	NA	TGCAGCGTTGAAAACAGGGCGGGAGCTTTCTTT	CSVENRAGAFF
NA	TRBV28	TRBJ1-2	NA	TGTGCCAGCAGCCAGACCGGGTCGAAATTTGACTATGGCTACACCTTC	CASSQTGSKFDYGYTF
few	TRBV29-1	TRBJ2-1	NA	TGCAGCGTGGCCCCTCGGGCTAGCGCCCCGGACGAGCAGTTCTTC	CSVAPRASAPDEQFF
NA	TRBV29-1	TRBJ2-5	NA	TGCAGCGTTGAAACTAGCTGGGAGACCCAGTACTTC	CSVETSWETQYF
few	TRBV20-1	TRBJ2-4	NA	TGCAGGGCACTCGGGGGGCGGGAAAACATTCAGTACTTC	CRALGGRENIQYF
NA	TRBV9	TRBJ2-3	NA	TGTGCCAGCAGCGTGGCTGGCATCTCCACAGATACGCAGTATTTT	CASSVAGISTDTQYF
NA	TRBV20-1	TRBJ2-1	TRBD2	TGCAGTGCGCCTGACCGGGGGGGCCTTAACAATGAGCAGTTCTTC	CSAPDRGGLNNEQFF
few	TRBV12-3/TRBV12-4	TRBJ2-5	NA	TGTGCCAGCAGTTTATGGGGGCCCGAGGGCCAGTACTTC	CASSLWGPEGQYF
NA	TRBV12-3/TRBV12-4	TRBJ1-5	TRBD1	TGTGCCAGCAGTTTCGCAGGGGGAGATAGCAATCAGCCCCAGCATTTT	CASSFAGGDSNQPQHF
many	TRBV7-9	TRBJ1-1	NA	TGTGCCAGCAGCTTAGAGTCGAACACTGAAGCTTTCTTT	CASSLESNTEAFF
NA	TRBV10-3	TRBJ2-1	NA	TGTGCCATCAGTGAGTCGAACAGCTACAATGAGCAGTTCTTC	CAISESNSYNEQFF
NA	TRBV4-1	TRBJ1-2	NA	TGCGCCAGCAGCCAAGTCGGGGGGCACTATGGCTACACCTTC	CASSQVGGHYGYTF
NA	TRBV5-4	TRBJ1-5	NA	TGTGCCAGCAGCGGGGACGGAAATCAGACCCAGCATTTT	CASSGDGNQTQHF
NA	TRBV7-9	TRBJ1-1	NA	TGTGCCAGCAGCATCGATCTCACTGAAGCTTTCTTT	CASSIDLTEAFF
NA	TRBV11-2	TRBJ1-6	NA	TGTGCCAGCAGCTTCCAGGGGACAAGGAATAATTCACCCCTCCACTTT	CASSFQGTRNNSPLHF
NA	TRBV19	TRBJ2-1	NA	TGTGCCAGTAGTATAGGGGACCCCTACAATGAGCAGTTCTTC	CASSIGDPYNEQFF
few	TRBV12-3/TRBV12-4	TRBJ2-3	NA	TGTGCCAGCAGTTTAGGTGGGGGGGCCGTGGATACGCAGTATTTT	CASSLGGGAVDTQYF
few	TRBV7-2	TRBJ2-2	TRBD2	TGTGCCAGCAGCTCCGGGGGGGCCGCCGGGGAGCTGTTTTTT	CASSSGGAAGELFF
few	TRBV4-2	TRBJ2-7	TRBD1	TGTGCCAGCAGCCCGAGCCAAGGGGACAGGTACTACGAGCAGTACTTC	CASSPSQGDRYYEQYF
NA	TRBV10-3	TRBJ2-5	NA	TGTGCCATCAGTGAGACTAAAGGGTCGGAGACCCAGTACTTC	CAISETKGSETQYF
many	TRBV12-3/TRBV12-4	TRBJ2-1	NA	TGTGCCAGCAGTTCGCCTGGGCTCAGCTCCTACAATGAGCAGTTCTTC	CASSSPGLSSYNEQFF
NA	TRBV9	TRBJ2-2	TRBD1	TGTGCCAGCAGGGAACAGGGGGCGAACACCGGGGAGCTGTTTTTT	CASREQGANTGELFF
NA	TRBV7-9	TRBJ1-2	NA	TGTGCCAGCACCGACACTGCGTGGCAGGGCGGGTATGGCTACACCTTC	CASTDTAWQGGYGYTF
NA	TRBV7-3	TRBJ2-2	NA	TGTGCCAGCAGCCCCTCGCTGGCGGTGACCGGGGAGCTGTTTTTT	CASSPSLAVTGELFF
NA	TRBV29-1	TRBJ1-3	NA	TGCAGCGTTGAAGATCGCGGGGCCTCTGGAAACACCATATATTTT	CSVEDRGASGNTIYF